A selection of T cell receptor beta chains follows, all from one sample in a study of T cell repertoires in cytomegalovirus infection. TCRdb fed the reads into MiXCR, producing one record per CDR3 protein. The data contain around 530,000 distinct CDR3 sequences, 26% of them singletons. The material sequenced was PBMCs. These receptors were taken from a human donor in good health (CMV status not recorded). Some clones in this sample may be carry-over from other donors' samples. Each CDR3 is given with its conserved first and last residue. D genes are given only for firm matches. Size is stated for part of the rows, as once, few or many counts, or as a class when the clone is expanded.

d_gene | j_gene | abundance | v_gene | CDR3nt | CDR3aa
. | TRBJ2-1 | few | TRBV6-2/TRBV6-3 | TGTGCCAGCAGTTACGAGGTTCACAATGAGCAGTTCTTC | CASSYEVHNEQFF
TRBD2 | TRBJ2-3 | many | TRBV7-2 | TGTGCCAGCAGCCCCGGGGGACTAGCTGCAGATACGCAGTATTTT | CASSPGGLAADTQYF
. | TRBJ1-1 | once | TRBV19 | TGTGCCAGTAGTATCGGGGCAAGGAGGACTGAAGCTTTCTTT | CASSIGARRTEAFF
. | TRBJ2-6 | few | TRBV30 | TGTGCCTGGACGGCTCTGAGCTCTGGGGCCAACGTCCTGACTTTC | CAWTALSSGANVLTF
TRBD1 | TRBJ1-1 | once | TRBV6-1 | TGTGCCAGCAGGGAACAGGGGGGTGATACTGAAGCTTTCTTT | CASREQGGDTEAFF
TRBD2 | TRBJ2-1 | . | TRBV24-1 | TGTGCCACCAGTGATTTTTCGACTAGCGGGAGCCATGAGCAGTTCTTC | CATSDFSTSGSHEQFF
. | TRBJ1-1 | . | TRBV10-3 | TGTGCCATCAGTACAAAACAGCAGGGAACTGAAGCTTTCTTT | CAISTKQQGTEAFF
. | TRBJ2-5 | . | TRBV15 | TGTGCCACCAGCAGAGATTCGAGCGGAGTTTGGGAAGAGACCCAGTACTTC | CATSRDSSGVWEETQYF
TRBD2 | TRBJ2-1 | . | TRBV6-6 | TGTGCCAGCAGTTCCGGGCGGGAGGGCCTGGGCAATGAGCAGTTCTTC | CASSSGREGLGNEQFF
. | TRBJ2-7 | few | TRBV28 | TGTGCCAGCAGTTCCCCCGGGATCCTTTCCTACGAGCAGTACTTC | CASSSPGILSYEQYF
. | TRBJ2-1 | . | TRBV11-2 | TGTGCCAGCAGCCCCACAGTACGGCAGTTCTTC | CASSPTVRQFF
. | TRBJ1-2 | few | TRBV28 | TGTGCCAGCAGTTTCCGAGGGACGGGCTCCTATGGCTACACCTTC | CASSFRGTGSYGYTF
TRBD1 | TRBJ2-1 | few | TRBV9 | TGTGCCAGCAGCGTCGGGACAGGGGGCTACATGTACAATGAGCAGTTCTTC | CASSVGTGGYMYNEQFF
. | TRBJ2-3 | . | TRBV29-1 | TGCAGCGTTGCCTCCAGGGGGGCGGGAGATACGCAGTATTTT | CSVASRGAGDTQYF
. | TRBJ1-2 | . | TRBV2 | TGTGCCAGCAGTGATTTGTACACCTTC | CASSDLYTF
. | TRBJ1-5 | . | TRBV20-1 | TGCAGTGCTAGAGATCCGCGAGGGATTCAGCCCCAGCATTTT | CSARDPRGIQPQHF
. | TRBJ1-5 | . | TRBV7-8 | TGTGCCAGCAGCCCAGTGGGGGGAAGCAATCAGCCCCAGCATTTT | CASSPVGGSNQPQHF
. | TRBJ1-1 | many | TRBV7-2 | TGTGCCAGCAGCTTGGGACATCTGAACACTGAAGCTTTCTTT | CASSLGHLNTEAFF
. | TRBJ2-3 | . | TRBV29-1 | TGCAGCGTTGGACCCCTGGAGTATACGCAGTATTTT | CSVGPLEYTQYF
TRBD2 | TRBJ2-1 | many | TRBV7-8 | TGTGCCAGCAGCTTAGTGGGACTAGCCTACAATGAGCAGTTCTTC | CASSLVGLAYNEQFF
. | TRBJ1-2 | . | TRBV19 | TGTGCCACCTCCCCTGCCAGGGTAAACTATGGCTACACCTTC | CATSPARVNYGYTF
. | TRBJ2-7 | many | TRBV7-2 | TGTGCCAGCAGCCCTAGTCTTGGCTACGAGCAGTACTTC | CASSPSLGYEQYF
TRBD2 | TRBJ2-4 | . | TRBV20-1 | TGCAGTGCTAGAGATCGCGGGAGCGCCAAAAACATTCAGTACTTC | CSARDRGSAKNIQYF
. | TRBJ2-7 | few | TRBV28 | TGTGCCAGCAGGAGGGGCCTACCGTACGAGCAGTACTTC | CASRRGLPYEQYF
. | TRBJ1-1 | few | TRBV4-1 | TGCGCCAGCAGCCAAGAAAACAGGGTCTCGGCTGAAGCTTTCTTT | CASSQENRVSAEAFF
. | TRBJ1-6 | few | TRBV4-3 | TGCGCCAGCAGCCAAGAAGGCGGGTCACCCCTCCACTTT | CASSQEGGSPLHF
. | TRBJ1-2 | . | TRBV12-5 | TGTGCTAGTGGTCTCTCGGTCGGAGTTGGCTACACCTTC | CASGLSVGVGYTF
TRBD1 | TRBJ1-4 | . | TRBV7-2 | TGTGCCAGCAGCCCGGGGGGCAGGGGGCTTGAAAAACTGTTTTTT | CASSPGGRGLEKLFF
. | TRBJ2-3 | many | TRBV7-2 | TGTGCCAGCAGCCTAGGACGGAGGGGTCATACGCAGTATTTT | CASSLGRRGHTQYF
. | TRBJ1-1 | . | TRBV7-2 | TGTGCCAGCAGCTTAGTGGCAGGGGACCGTCGGGGAGCTTTCTTT | CASSLVAGDRRGAFF
. | TRBJ1-1 | . | TRBV5-4 | TGTGCCAGCAGCCTCCCTCCAGGACGGTCAAACGAAGCTTTCTTT | CASSLPPGRSNEAFF
TRBD1 | TRBJ1-4 | . | TRBV24-1 | TGTGCCACCAGTGGTATGACAGGGACGGGAGAAAAACTGTTTTTT | CATSGMTGTGEKLFF
TRBD1 | TRBJ1-1 | many | TRBV7-8 | TGTGCCAGCAGCCAAGGGACAGGGCTTGAAGCTTTCTTT | CASSQGTGLEAFF
TRBD2 | TRBJ2-3 | . | TRBV27 | TGTGCCAGCAGTTTAGGGACTAGCGGTCCTTTCACAGATACGCAGTATTTT | CASSLGTSGPFTDTQYF
. | TRBJ1-1 | . | TRBV19 | TGTGCCAGTATTCGCCCGGGCTTTGCTGAAGCTTTCTTT | CASIRPGFAEAFF
. | TRBJ2-1 | few | TRBV10-2 | TGCGCCAGCAGGGCTCGCTCCTACAATGAGCAGTTCTTC | CASRARSYNEQFF
. | TRBJ1-1 | many | TRBV7-2 | TGTGCCAGCAGCTTAGTAGCGGGGGGTGGCACTGAAGCTTTCTTT | CASSLVAGGGTEAFF
. | TRBJ2-5 | . | TRBV20-1 | TGCAGTGCCAGGTCTAGCGCCCAAGAGACCCAGTACTTC | CSARSSAQETQYF
. | TRBJ1-1 | . | TRBV11-3 | TGTGCCAGCAGAGACACCAAAAGAGGGCCCACTGAAGCTTTCTTT | CASRDTKRGPTEAFF
TRBD1 | TRBJ2-5 | . | TRBV11-2 | TGTGCCAGCAGCAGGGACAGGGAGACCCAGTACTTC | CASSRDRETQYF
. | TRBJ2-2 | few | TRBV7-2 | TGTGCCAGCAGCTGGAGCCCGGACTACATCACCGGGGAGCTGTTTTTT | CASSWSPDYITGELFF
. | TRBJ1-5 | . | TRBV20-1 | TGCAGTGCTAGAGTGGCCCGGGGAGATTGGAGCAATCAGCCCCAGCATTTT | CSARVARGDWSNQPQHF
. | TRBJ2-1 | . | TRBV6-2/TRBV6-3 | TGTGCCAGCAGCTCAGTTGGGCCATACAATGAGCAGTTCTTC | CASSSVGPYNEQFF
. | TRBJ2-7 | . | TRBV5-1 | TGCGCCAGCAGCTTGAATCAGGGACCCTACAATGAGCAGTACTTC | CASSLNQGPYNEQYF